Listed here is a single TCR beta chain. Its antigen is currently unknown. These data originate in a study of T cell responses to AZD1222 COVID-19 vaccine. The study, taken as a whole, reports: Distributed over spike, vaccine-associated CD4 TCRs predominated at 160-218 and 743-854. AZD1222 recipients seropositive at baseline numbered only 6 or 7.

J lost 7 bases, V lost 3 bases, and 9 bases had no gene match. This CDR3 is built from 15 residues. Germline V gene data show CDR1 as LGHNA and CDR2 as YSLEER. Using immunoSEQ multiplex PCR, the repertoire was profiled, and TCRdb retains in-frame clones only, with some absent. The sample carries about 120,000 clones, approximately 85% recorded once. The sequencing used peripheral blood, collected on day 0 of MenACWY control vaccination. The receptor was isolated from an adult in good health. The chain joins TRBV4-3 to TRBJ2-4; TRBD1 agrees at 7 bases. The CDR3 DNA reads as TGCGCCAGCAGCCAGGCAACAGGGGAAGTCAACATTCAGTACTTC. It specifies CASSQATGEVNIQYF.